This record looks at one T cell receptor beta chain sequence and its context. The data are from a study of response to subunit inactivated influenza vaccine. TCRdb itself ran the RT-PCR reads through MiXCR, one entry per CDR3 protein. The data show 800,000 or so distinct CDR3 sequences, about 20% seen once. Sequenced here: PBMCs from blood, sampled around 5 days after vaccination. This clonotype originated in a man over 45 who received an inactivated influenza vaccine.

The chain's CDR3 is CASSGVRGEQYF. The CDR3 DNA reads as TGTGCCAGCAGTGGGGTTCGGGGAGAGCAGTACTTC. The rearrangement links TRBV25-1 to TRBJ2-7, with a weak D call TRBD2 (5 bases). The V end was cut by 4 bases, the J end by 7 bases, with 11 bases between. CDR1 and CDR2 from the germline V gene are MGHDK and SYGVNS. The CDR3 runs to 12 residues.